These T cell receptor beta chains were read from a single sample in a study of T-cell reconstitution after alpha-beta-depleted transplantation in children. TCRdb used MiXCR to reprocess the PCR reads, holding one entry per CDR3 protein. The sample carries approximately 83,000 distinct CDR3 sequences, 6.5% to 8.5% recorded once. The specimen was PBMCs from the stem cell graft donor, collected from the stem cell graft. These receptors originate from a human donor who donated a stem cell graft to a child with congenital amegakaryocytic thrombocytopenia. Both conserved end residues are trimmed from each CDR3. The order of the fields is J gene, V gene, CDR3 protein.

>TRBJ2-1|TRBV12-3/TRBV12-4
ASSLAGAYYNEQF
>TRBJ1-1|TRBV3-1
ASSTTRKGTEAF
>TRBJ2-3|TRBV5-1
ASSLGLGRADTQY
>TRBJ1-3|TRBV5-1
ASSEGGGGNTIY
>TRBJ1-5|TRBV12-3/TRBV12-4
ASRLQGGNQPQH
>TRBJ2-5|TRBV9
ASSVELAGQETQY
>TRBJ1-3|TRBV7-2
ASSWNTGGENTIY
>TRBJ1-2|TRBV20-1
SASDGVGYGYT
>TRBJ2-3|TRBV9
ASSNRDRYATDTQY
>TRBJ2-3|TRBV7-9
ASRTEMGLAALTDTQY
>TRBJ1-2|TRBV7-2
ASSPDQVFRAGYT
>TRBJ2-1|TRBV27
ASSLSRTSGRGLF
>TRBJ1-2|TRBV5-1
ASRDDGAYGYT
>TRBJ1-1|TRBV12-3/TRBV12-4
ASSASGPFYTEAF
>TRBJ2-3|TRBV4-3
ASSGVAGGMTDTQY
>TRBJ2-7|TRBV7-2
ASSLSPRTASSYEQY
>TRBJ2-3|TRBV20-1
SATPSGGVTDTQY
>TRBJ2-3|TRBV5-8
ASSLGGRKGDTQY
>TRBJ2-7|TRBV5-1
ASSGGDDYEQY
>TRBJ1-2|TRBV5-1
ASSFPGQGVANYGYT
>TRBJ1-1|TRBV11-2
ASSPNRGYTEAF
>TRBJ1-2|TRBV20-1
GGWGGRSGYT
>TRBJ2-3|TRBV5-1
ASRRDSNTDTQY
>TRBJ1-1|TRBV12-3/TRBV12-4
ASSLQGADTEAF
>TRBJ2-1|TRBV9
ASSVGTGSYNEQF
>TRBJ2-3|TRBV12-3/TRBV12-4
ASFLGLADTQY
>TRBJ2-7|TRBV4-1
ASSQEWRGSYEQY